The 9 T cell receptor beta chains reported below all come from one sample, sequenced in a study of OX40 agonist ivuxolimab in advanced cancers. Using immunoSEQ multiplex PCR, the repertoire was profiled, and TCRdb retains in-frame clones only, with some absent. The data show some 65,000 clones, with roughly 84% seen just once and 0.38% held by the top ten. The sample was CD4+ or CD8+ T cells sorted from blood, taken in a trial of the OX40 agonist ivuxolimab. These receptors were taken from an adult with an advanced solid tumor such as melanoma, head and neck, liver or kidney cancer.

The rearrangement uses TRBV11-2 and TRBJ2-5; a possible D gene is TRBD1 (6 bases). The CDR3 loop spans 13 amino acids. V was shortened by 6 bases and J by 4 bases, with 12 bases between the two germline ends. Germline lookup yields CDR1 SGHAT and CDR2 FQNNGV. The CDR3 sequence is CASRNQGRETQYF. The CDR3 DNA sequence: TGTGCCAGCAGAAATCAGGGGAGAGAGACCCAGTACTTC.

Only a few counts were recorded for this clone. The gene calls are TRBV10-2 and TRBJ2-7; 9 bases are shared with TRBD2. Germline V gene data show CDR1 as WSHSY and CDR2 as SAAADI. V shed 4 bases and J 3 bases; nucleotides not matched to a gene: 7. The CDR3 is 15 amino acids. CDR3 loop: CASSAGGGAVYEQYF. The CDR3 nucleotides are TGCGCCAGCAGTGCCGGCGGGGGGGCGGTCTACGAGCAGTACTTC.

The chain joins TRBV6-5 to TRBJ1-4; D ambiguous. Trimming shortened V by 2 bases and J by 0 bases, and 4 bases separated the two germline ends. CDR3 length: 14 residues. From germline, CDR1 is MNHEY and CDR2 SVGAGI. The DNA for the CDR3 is TGTGCCAGCAGTTACGAGGCAACTAATGAAAAACTGTTTTTT. This encodes CASSYEATNEKLFF.

The CDR3 coding sequence is TGTGCCAGCAGCTTAGCGGGGCCCGGGGAGCTGTTTTTT. This gives the protein CASSLAGPGELFF. The chain joins TRBV7-9 to TRBJ2-2, with a possible D match to TRBD1 (5 bases). V gave up 0 bases and J gave up 6 bases, with 5 bases separating them. This CDR3 comprises 13 residues. Germline values: CDR1 SEHNR, CDR2 FQNEAQ (reference sequence).

This clone showed up just once. The V call is TRBV25-1, the J call TRBJ2-4, with D perhaps TRBD1 (6 bases). Germline V gene lookup returns CDR1 MGHDK and CDR2 SYGVNS. This CDR3 has 17 residues. V dropped 1 base and J dropped 1 base, with 14 bases sitting between them. The CDR3 nucleotides read TGTGCCAGCAGTGAATCTCGGACAGAATGTGCCAAAAACATTCAGTACTTC. Its translation is CASSESRTECAKNIQYF.

This chain uses TRBV5-1 with TRBJ2-2; D tentatively fits TRBD1 or TRBD2 (5 bases each). The CDR3 is 15 residues long. CDR1 and CDR2 from the germline V gene are SGHRS and YFSETQ. Deletions cut 4 bases from V and 4 bases from J, with 14 bases between. The CDR3 sequence is CASSRRVGTTGELFF. For the CDR3, the DNA is TGCGCCAGCAGCCGCCGGGTGGGGACCACCGGGGAGCTGTTTTTT.

V usage is TRBV5-1 and J usage is TRBJ1-4; D perhaps matches TRBD1 (6 bases). This CDR3 has 13 amino acids. Germline V gene data show CDR1 as SGHRS and CDR2 as YFSETQ. The V gene lost 0 bases and the J gene lost 13 bases, with 13 bases spanning the gap. The CDR3 loop is CASSLENREGLFF. The CDR3 DNA reads TGCGCCAGCAGCTTGGAAAACAGGGAGGGACTGTTTTTT.

The chain links TRBV18 to TRBJ2-1, with D possibly being TRBD1 (6 bases). V lost 2 bases and J lost 8, with 19 bases in between. CDR1 and CDR2 (germline): KGHSH, LQKENI. CDR3 size: 16 residues. CDR3 in amino acids: CASSPGATGWMDEQFF. The DNA for the CDR3 is TGTGCCAGCTCACCAGGTGCGACAGGATGGATGGATGAGCAGTTCTTC.

This clone was recorded once. The chain combines TRBV14 with TRBJ2-1; tentatively, D is TRBD1 or TRBD2 (5 bases each). In germline, CDR1 is SGHDN, CDR2 FVKESK. The germline V and J ends were trimmed by 1 base and 4 bases, with 11 bases remaining between them. This CDR3 is built from 15 residues. The CDR3 DNA follows: TGTGCCAGCAGCCAAGGAGGGACCGTGTACAATGAGCAGTTCTTC. Amino acids: CASSQGGTVYNEQFF.